This TCR beta chain is drawn from a study of T-cell memory formation after mild COVID-19. TCRdb used MiXCR to reprocess the 5' RACE reads, holding one entry per CDR3 protein. The sample holds fewer than 600,000 distinct CDR3 sequences, about 20% seen once. This clonotype has only a few counts. Trimming cost V 7 bases and J 8 bases; bases outside gene matches: 6. The CDR3 spans 12 residues. V is TRBV12-3 or TRBV12-4 and J is TRBJ1-1; TRBD1 agrees at 8 bases. The sequence came from an adult woman who had mild COVID-19 (a few samples of this study predate the infection). Cell type and time point are not known. Sample: PBMCs or a T cell subset sorted from them (not recorded which). The CDR3 region is CASTLDRVEAFF. In nucleotides, the CDR3 is TGTGCCAGCACCCTGGACAGGGTAGAAGCTTTCTTT.